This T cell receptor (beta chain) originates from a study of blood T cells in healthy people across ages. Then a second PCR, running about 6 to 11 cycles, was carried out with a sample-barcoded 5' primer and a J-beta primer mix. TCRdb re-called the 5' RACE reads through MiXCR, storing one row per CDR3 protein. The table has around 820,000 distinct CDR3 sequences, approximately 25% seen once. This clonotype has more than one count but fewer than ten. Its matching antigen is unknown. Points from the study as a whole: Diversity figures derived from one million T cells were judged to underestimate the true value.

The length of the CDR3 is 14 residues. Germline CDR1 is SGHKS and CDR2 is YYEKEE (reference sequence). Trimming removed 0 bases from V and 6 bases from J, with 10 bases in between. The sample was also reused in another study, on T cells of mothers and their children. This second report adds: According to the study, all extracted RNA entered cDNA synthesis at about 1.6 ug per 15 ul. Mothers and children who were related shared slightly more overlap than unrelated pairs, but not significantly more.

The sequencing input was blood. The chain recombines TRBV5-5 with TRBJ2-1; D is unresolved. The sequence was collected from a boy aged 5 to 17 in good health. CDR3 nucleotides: TGTGCCAGCAGCTTGGTGGTGGCGGCCAATGAGCAGTTCTTC. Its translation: CASSLVVAANEQFF. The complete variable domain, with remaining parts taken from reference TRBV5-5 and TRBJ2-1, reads DAGVTQSPTHLIKTRGQQVTLRCSPISGHKSVSWYQQVLGQGPQFIFQYYEKEERGRGNFPDRFSARQFPNYSSELNVNALLLGDSALYLCASSLVVAANEQFFGPGTRLTVL.